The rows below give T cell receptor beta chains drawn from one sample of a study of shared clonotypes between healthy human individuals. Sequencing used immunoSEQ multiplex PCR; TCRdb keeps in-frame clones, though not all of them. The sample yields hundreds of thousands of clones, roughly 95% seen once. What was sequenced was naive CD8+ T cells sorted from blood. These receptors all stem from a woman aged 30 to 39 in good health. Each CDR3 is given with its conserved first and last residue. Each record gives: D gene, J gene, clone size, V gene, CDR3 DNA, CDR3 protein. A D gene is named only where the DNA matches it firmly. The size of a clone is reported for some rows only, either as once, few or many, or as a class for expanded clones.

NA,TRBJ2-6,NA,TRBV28,TGTGCCAGCAGTTTTTTTGACAACTCTGGGGCCAACGTCCTGACTTTC,CASSFFDNSGANVLTF
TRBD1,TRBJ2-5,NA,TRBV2,TGTGCCAGCAGTGAATGGGGGACAGGAGTCTTGTCCGACCGATACGACCAAGAGACCCAGTACTTC,CASSEWGTGVLSDRYDQETQYF
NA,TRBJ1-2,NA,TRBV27,TGTGCCAGCAGCCCCGGGACGGACTATGGCTACACCTTC,CASSPGTDYGYTF
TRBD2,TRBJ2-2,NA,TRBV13,TGTGCCAGCAGCTTGAGGACTAGCTACACCGGGGAGCTGTTTTTT,CASSLRTSYTGELFF
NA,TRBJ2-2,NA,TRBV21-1,TGTGCCAGCAGCAAATCCCTAGCGGCGAACACCGGGGAGCTGTTTTTT,CASSKSLAANTGELFF
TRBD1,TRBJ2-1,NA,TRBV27,TGTGCCAGCACTCGGACAGGAACACGGACAACGAATGAGCAGTTCTTC,CASTRTGTRTTNEQFF
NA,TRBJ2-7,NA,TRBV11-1,TGTGCCAGCAGCTTATACAGGGACTACGAGCAGTACTTC,CASSLYRDYEQYF
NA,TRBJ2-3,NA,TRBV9,TGTGCCAGCAGGGGAAAAGGCGGCGACCTCACAGATACGCAGTATTTT,CASRGKGGDLTDTQYF
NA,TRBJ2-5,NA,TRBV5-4,TGTGCCAGCAGCACGCGGGACAGTCAAGAGACCCAGTACTTC,CASSTRDSQETQYF
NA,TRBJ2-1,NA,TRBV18,TGTGCCAGCTCACCCTTTGAGCGACCCGCCTCCTACAATGAGCAGTTCTTC,CASSPFERPASYNEQFF
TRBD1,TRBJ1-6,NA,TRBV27,TGTGCCACCCGGACAGGCCCCTCACCCCTCCACTTT,CATRTGPSPLHF
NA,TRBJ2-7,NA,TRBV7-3,TGTGCCAGCAGCTTAGGCGGAGAGTCCTACGAGCAGTACTTC,CASSLGGESYEQYF
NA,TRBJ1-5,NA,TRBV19,TGTGCCAGTAGACCGGGCCCTCTGATCCAGCCCCAGCATTTT,CASRPGPLIQPQHF
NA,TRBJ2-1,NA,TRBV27,TGTGCCAGCAGTTTAGAGTTTGGAGATGAGCAGTTCTTC,CASSLEFGDEQFF
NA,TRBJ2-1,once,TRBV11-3,TGTGCCAGCAGCCGGGGAGTCGGGGCCCGCTACAATGAGCAGTTCTTC,CASSRGVGARYNEQFF
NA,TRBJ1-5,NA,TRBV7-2,TGTGCCAGCAGCTTAGAATACGGGGGAGATACGCAGCATTTT,CASSLEYGGDTQHF
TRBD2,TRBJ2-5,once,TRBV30,TGTGCCTGGACTAGCGGGATTTTAGAGACCCAGTACTTC,CAWTSGILETQYF
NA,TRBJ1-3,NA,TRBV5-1,TGCGCCAGCAGCCATGACAGAAACTCTGGAAACACCATATATTTT,CASSHDRNSGNTIYF
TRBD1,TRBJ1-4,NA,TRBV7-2,TGTGCCAGCAGCCCAGGGACAGGGGGCATAGGGGAACTGTTTTTT,CASSPGTGGIGELFF
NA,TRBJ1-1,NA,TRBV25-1,TGTGCCAGCAGTGAATTCGGGGGTAACACTGAAGCTTTCTTT,CASSEFGGNTEAFF
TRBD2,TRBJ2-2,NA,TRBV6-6,TGTGCCAGCAGTACCGGACTAGCCGGGGAGCTGTTTTTT,CASSTGLAGELFF
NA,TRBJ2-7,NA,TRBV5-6,TGTGCCAGCAGCTTGGGCTCAACAGCCTACGAGCAGTACTTC,CASSLGSTAYEQYF
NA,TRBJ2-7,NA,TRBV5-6,TGTGCCAGCAGTGTTGGGGGATTCGCCTACGAGCAGTACTTC,CASSVGGFAYEQYF
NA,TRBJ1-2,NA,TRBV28,TGTGCCAGCAGTGACCCAGGCTCTATCTATGGCTACACCTTC,CASSDPGSIYGYTF
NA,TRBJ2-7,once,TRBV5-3,TGTGCCAGCAGCCCGACAGGTGTGGAAGAGCAGTACTTC,CASSPTGVEEQYF
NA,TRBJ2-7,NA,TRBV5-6,TGTGCCAGCAGCTTGAGGGGGGTGCGACTTGGCTCCTACGAGCAGTACTTC,CASSLRGVRLGSYEQYF
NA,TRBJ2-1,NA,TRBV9,TGTGCCAGCAGCGTAGAGGGTTCTAGCCCGCAGTTCTTC,CASSVEGSSPQFF
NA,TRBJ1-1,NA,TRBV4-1,TGCGCCAGCAGCCAAGTGGAGACATACACTGAAGCTTTCTTT,CASSQVETYTEAFF
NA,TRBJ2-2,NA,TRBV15,TGTGCCACCAGCAGAGATCCTAGCAGGGCGAACACCGGGGAGCTGTTTTTT,CATSRDPSRANTGELFF
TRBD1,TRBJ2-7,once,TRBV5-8,TGTGCCAGCAGCCGGTTTGGACAGGGATACTACGAGCAGTACTTC,CASSRFGQGYYEQYF
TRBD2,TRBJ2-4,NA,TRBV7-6,TGTGCCAGCAGCTCATCGGGACTAGCTGACATTCAGTACTTC,CASSSSGLADIQYF
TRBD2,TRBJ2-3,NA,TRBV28,TGTGCCAGCAGTTTCGCTCTAGCGGGAGGGCCAACAGATACGCAGTATTTT,CASSFALAGGPTDTQYF
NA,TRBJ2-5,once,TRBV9,TGTGCCAGCAGCGTAAGTGGACTCCTCCCAGGAGAGACCCAGTACTTC,CASSVSGLLPGETQYF
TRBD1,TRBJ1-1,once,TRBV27,TGTGCCAGCAGTTTACGGACAGGTATGAACACTGAAGCTTTCTTT,CASSLRTGMNTEAFF
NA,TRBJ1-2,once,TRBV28,TGTGCCAGCAGTCCCACTAAACAGTCTAACTATGGCTACACCTTC,CASSPTKQSNYGYTF
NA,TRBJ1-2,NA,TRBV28,TGTGCCAGCAGTTTAGTGGAGAAGCCTTCTAACTATGGCTACACCTTC,CASSLVEKPSNYGYTF
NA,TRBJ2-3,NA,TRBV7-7,TGTGCCAGCAGCCGGGACCCAGGGAGCACAGATACGCAGTATTTT,CASSRDPGSTDTQYF
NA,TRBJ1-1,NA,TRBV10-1,TGCGCCAGCAGTGAGTCGAGGGGGGGCACTGAAGCTTTCTTT,CASSESRGGTEAFF
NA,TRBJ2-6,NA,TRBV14,TGTGCCAGCAGCCCCGACTACTCTGGGGCCAACGTCCTGACTTTC,CASSPDYSGANVLTF
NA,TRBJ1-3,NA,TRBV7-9,TGTGCCAGCAGCCGAGGGCCTAGCTCTGGAAACACCATATATTTT,CASSRGPSSGNTIYF
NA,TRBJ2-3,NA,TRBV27,TGTGCCAGCAGCCCGGGAGACGCTCTCACAGATACGCAGTATTTT,CASSPGDALTDTQYF
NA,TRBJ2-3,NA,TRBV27,TGTGCCAGCAGTTTCCTTGCTAGCACAGATACGCAGTATTTT,CASSFLASTDTQYF
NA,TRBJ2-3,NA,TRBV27,TGTGCCAGCAGCTTCAGTATAGATTTGACAGATACGCAGTATTTT,CASSFSIDLTDTQYF
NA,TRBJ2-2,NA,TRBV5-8,TGTGCCAGCAGCTTTCGGGGGCTTTGGACCGGGGAGCTGTTTTTT,CASSFRGLWTGELFF
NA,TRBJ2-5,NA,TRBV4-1,TGCGCCAGCAGCCAAACGGACGGAAACCAAGAGACCCAGTACTTC,CASSQTDGNQETQYF
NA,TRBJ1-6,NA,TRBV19,TGTGCCAGTAGTATTCTCTTGGATTCACCCCTCCACTTT,CASSILLDSPLHF
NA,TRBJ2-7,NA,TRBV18,TGTGCCAGCTCACCTCCGGAGCTCTACGAGCAGTACTTC,CASSPPELYEQYF
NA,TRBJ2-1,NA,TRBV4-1,TGCGCCAGCAGCCAGGGGACGGTGAAAATGAGTGAGCAGTTCTTC,CASSQGTVKMSEQFF
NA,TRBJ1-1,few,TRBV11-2,TGTGCCAGCAGCTTAGGCGGAGAAGCTTTCTTT,CASSLGGEAFF
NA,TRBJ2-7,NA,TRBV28,TGTGCCAGCAGTTTATCCTTCTACGAGCAGTACTTC,CASSLSFYEQYF
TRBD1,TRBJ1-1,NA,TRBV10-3,TGTGCCATCAGTGCATCAGGGGGCCGGGGCACTGAAGCTTTCTTT,CAISASGGRGTEAFF
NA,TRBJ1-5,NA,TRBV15,TGTGCCACCAGCAGAGCAAGGCTTAGCAATCAGCCCCGGCATTTT,CATSRARLSNQPRHF
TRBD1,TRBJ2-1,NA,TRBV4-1,TGCGCCAGCAGCCAAGGACAGGGGGTTGGGGGTGAGCAGTTCTTC,CASSQGQGVGGEQFF
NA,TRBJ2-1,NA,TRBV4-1,TGCGCCAGCAGCCACGTCACAGGCTCCCATGAGCAGTTCTTC,CASSHVTGSHEQFF
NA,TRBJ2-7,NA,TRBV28,TGTGCCAGTGATTCCTTAGACTCCTACGAGCAGTACTTC,CASDSLDSYEQYF
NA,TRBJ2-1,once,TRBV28,TGTGCCAGCAGTTTCCGACCGGACAATGAGCAGTTCTTC,CASSFRPDNEQFF
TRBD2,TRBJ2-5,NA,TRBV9,TGTGCCAGCAGCGTAGGACTAGCGGGGGAGACCCAGTACTTC,CASSVGLAGETQYF
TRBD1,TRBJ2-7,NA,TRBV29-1,TGCAGCGTTGAGGCGAACAGGGGGCGCGACGAGCAGTACTTC,CSVEANRGRDEQYF